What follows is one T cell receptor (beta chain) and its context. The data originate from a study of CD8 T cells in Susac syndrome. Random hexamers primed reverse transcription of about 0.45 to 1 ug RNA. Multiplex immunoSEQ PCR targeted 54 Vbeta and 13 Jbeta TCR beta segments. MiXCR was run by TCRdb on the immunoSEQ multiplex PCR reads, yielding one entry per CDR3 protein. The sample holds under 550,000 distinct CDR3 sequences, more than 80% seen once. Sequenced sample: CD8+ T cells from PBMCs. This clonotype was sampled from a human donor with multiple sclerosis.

The CDR3 region is CASSLGVWLNTEAFF. The CDR3 coding sequence is TGTGCCAGCAGCTTAGGGGTATGGTTGAACACTGAAGCTTTCTTT. J is TRBJ1-1 and V is TRBV7-2; unclear D gene. The germline V gene has CDR1 SGHTA and CDR2 FQGNSA. This CDR3 comprises 15 residues. Trimming removed 1 base from V and 0 bases from J, with 9 bases in between.